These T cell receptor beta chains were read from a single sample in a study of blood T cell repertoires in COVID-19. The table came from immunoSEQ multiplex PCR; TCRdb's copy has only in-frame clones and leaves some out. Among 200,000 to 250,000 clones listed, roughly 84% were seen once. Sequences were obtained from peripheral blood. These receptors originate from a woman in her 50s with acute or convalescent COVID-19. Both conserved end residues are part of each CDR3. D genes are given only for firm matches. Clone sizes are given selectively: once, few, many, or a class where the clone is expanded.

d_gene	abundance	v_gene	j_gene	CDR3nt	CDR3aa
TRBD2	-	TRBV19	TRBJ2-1	TGTGCCAGTAGTATTGGGGGGGTTGGAGAGCAGTTCTTC	CASSIGGVGEQFF
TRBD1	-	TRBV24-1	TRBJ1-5	TGTGCCACCAGTGACCCAGTGACAGGGGGCATCGATCAGCCCCAGCATTTT	CATSDPVTGGIDQPQHF
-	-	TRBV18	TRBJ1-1	TGTGCCAGCTCACCCTACCTATCGGACACTTCGAACACTGAAGCTTTCTTT	CASSPYLSDTSNTEAFF
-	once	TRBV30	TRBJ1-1	TGTGCCTGGAGTGTCGGAGGGGACACTGAAGCTTTCTTT	CAWSVGGDTEAFF
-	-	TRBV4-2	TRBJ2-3	TGTGCCAGCAGCCAAGTGGGGGGGCGAGAGGATACGCAGTATTTT	CASSQVGGREDTQYF
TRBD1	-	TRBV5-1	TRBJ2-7	TGCGCCAGCAGCTTGCCCGGGACAGGGAGCTCCTACGAGCAGTACTTC	CASSLPGTGSSYEQYF
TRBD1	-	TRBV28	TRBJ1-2	TGTGCCAGCAGATTTACAGGGGAAACATATGGCTACACCTTC	CASRFTGETYGYTF
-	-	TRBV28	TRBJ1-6	TGTGCCAGCAACCTCGGAGGGGCGCTGGATAATTCACCCCTCCACTTT	CASNLGGALDNSPLHF
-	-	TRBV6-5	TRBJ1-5	TGTGCCAGCAGTTCGAGCAGGGGCAATCAGCCCCAGCATTTT	CASSSSRGNQPQHF
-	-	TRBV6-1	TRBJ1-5	TGTGCCAGCAGTGAATATGGCGGCTATAGCAATCAGCCCCAGCATTTT	CASSEYGGYSNQPQHF
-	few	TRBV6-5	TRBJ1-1	TGTGCCAGCAGTTACTCGAGCCGGGGGGGCACTGAAGCTTTCTTT	CASSYSSRGGTEAFF
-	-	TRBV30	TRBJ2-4	TGTGCCTGGAACCGGGATGTAAACATTCAGTACTTC	CAWNRDVNIQYF
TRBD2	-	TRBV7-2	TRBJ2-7	TGTGCCAGCAGCTTAGCACAGCGGGGGCCCTACGAGCAGTACTTC	CASSLAQRGPYEQYF
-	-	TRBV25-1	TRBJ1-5	TGTGCCAGCAGTGAGGGGGGAAGGGACCAGCCCCAGCATTTT	CASSEGGRDQPQHF
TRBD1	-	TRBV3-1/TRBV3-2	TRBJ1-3	TGTGCCAGCAGCCCAGGACAGGGTAGTGGAAACACCATATATTTT	CASSPGQGSGNTIYF
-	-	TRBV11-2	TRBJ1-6	TGTGCCAGCAGCTTAGATTTCGATTCACCCCTCCACTTT	CASSLDFDSPLHF
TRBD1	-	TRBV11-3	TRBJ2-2	TGTGCCAGCAGCTGGGGGACAGCGAACACCGGGGAGCTGTTTTTT	CASSWGTANTGELFF
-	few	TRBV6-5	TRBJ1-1	TGTGCCAGCAGGCGCGAGAACACTGAAGCTTTCTTT	CASRRENTEAFF
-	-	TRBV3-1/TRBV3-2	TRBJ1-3	TGTGCCAGCCGTTCCAGGGGATGGGGAAACACCATATATTTT	CASRSRGWGNTIYF
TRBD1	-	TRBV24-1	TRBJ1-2	TGTGCCACCAGTGATTATCACAGGGGGGCCGGTTTCACCTTC	CATSDYHRGAGFTF
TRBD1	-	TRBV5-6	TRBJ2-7	TGTGCCAGCAGCTTCCGGGACAGGGCCTTCGAGCAGTACTTC	CASSFRDRAFEQYF
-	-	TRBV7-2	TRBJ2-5	TGTGCCAGCAGCTTACCAGGGTTCCAAGAGACCCAGTACTTC	CASSLPGFQETQYF
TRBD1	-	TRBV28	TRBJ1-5	TGTGCCAGCAGTTCCGGGACAGGGGGCGTCTGGGTTGATCAGCCCCAGCATTTT	CASSSGTGGVWVDQPQHF
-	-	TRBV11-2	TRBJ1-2	TGTGCCAGCAGCTCAGGGACTTTAGCTAACTATGGCTACACCTTC	CASSSGTLANYGYTF
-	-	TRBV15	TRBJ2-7	TGTGCCACCAGCAGAGTCCCTATAGAGTTTCCCTACGAGCAGTACTTC	CATSRVPIEFPYEQYF
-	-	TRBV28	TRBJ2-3	TGTGCCAGCAGTTCCTTGACTAGTACTAGCACAGATACGCAGTATTTT	CASSSLTSTSTDTQYF
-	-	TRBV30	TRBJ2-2	TGTGCCTGGAATGGCGGTTCCGGGGAGCTGTTTTTT	CAWNGGSGELFF
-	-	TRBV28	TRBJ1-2	TGTGCCAGCATGACCCCAGGGGATTATGGCTACACCTTC	CASMTPGDYGYTF
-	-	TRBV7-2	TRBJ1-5	TGTGCCAGCAGCTTGACCGGGGGCAATCAGCCCCAGCATTTT	CASSLTGGNQPQHF
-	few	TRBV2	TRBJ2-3	TGTGCCAGCGTGGCCGACACAGATACGCAGTATTTT	CASVADTDTQYF
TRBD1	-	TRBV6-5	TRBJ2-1	TGTGCCACCCGGCCGGGACAGAGCTACAATGAGCAGTTCTTC	CATRPGQSYNEQFF